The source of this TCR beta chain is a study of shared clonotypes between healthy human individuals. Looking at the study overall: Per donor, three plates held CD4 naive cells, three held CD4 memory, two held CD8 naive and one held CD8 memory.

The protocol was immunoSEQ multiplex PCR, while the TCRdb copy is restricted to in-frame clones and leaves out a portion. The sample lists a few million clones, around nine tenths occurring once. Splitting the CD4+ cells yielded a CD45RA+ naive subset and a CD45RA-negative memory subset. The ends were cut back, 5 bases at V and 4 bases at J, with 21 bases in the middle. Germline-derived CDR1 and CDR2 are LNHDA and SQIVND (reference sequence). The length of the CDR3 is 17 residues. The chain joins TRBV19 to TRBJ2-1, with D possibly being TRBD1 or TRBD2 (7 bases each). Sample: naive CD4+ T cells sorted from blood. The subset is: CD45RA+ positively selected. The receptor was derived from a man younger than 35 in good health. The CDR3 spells CASSVGRGRLGYNEQFF. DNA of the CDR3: TGTGCCAGTAGTGTGGGGAGGGGGCGATTGGGATACAATGAGCAGTTCTTC.